The source of this T cell receptor (beta chain) is a study of T cells after yellow fever vaccination (dated by TCRdb to about 2019). The study in broad terms: The SMART-Seq v4 Ultra Low Input RNA kit was used to prepare libraries from fractions with low cell numbers. Blood samples were taken at several timepoints before and after primary and secondary immunization, and bulk PBMC replicates and cell subsets were isolated. Two healthy male donors, one aged 18 to 29 and one aged 30 to 40 years, made up the cohort. To track T-cell clones before and after primary and booster YFV17D yellow fever vaccination, bulk TCR alpha and beta repertoires were sequenced longitudinally. Paper-wide results and their limitations: Compared with the primary T-cell response, the secondary T-cell response was faster but weaker, reaching its peak on day 5 rather than on day 15. Computational filtering was needed because FACS-sorted repertoires could contain abundant contaminating clonotypes from the bulk population. Because only a couple of donors were included in the study, the extent to which the findings can be generalized is limited. A small fraction of clonotypes appeared in both the CD4 and CD8 compartments, likely as a result of convergent recombination. After the booster, most clones that had expanded after primary vaccination were detected again (approximately 95% of CD4 and 88% of CD8), suggesting broad maintenance of memory.

The germline V gene supplies CDR1 SQVTM and CDR2 ANQGSEA. The CDR3 goes from the cysteine to the phenylalanine over 15 residues. Here the CDR3 DNA is all that survives: 45 bases in frame from base 1. A distance of 13 bases separates the germline ends of V and J, which lose 2 bases and 0 bases respectively. Explained via the paper, the treatment or condition label denotes: live attenuated yellow fever vaccine strain. At each blood-draw timepoint, two biological replicates of bulk PBMCs were collected. A standard Ficoll-Paque protocol was used to isolate PBMCs from peripheral blood. TriZol was used to extract RNA from bulk PBMCs, from CD4 and CD8 fractions, and from dextramer-positive and dextramer-negative fractions. These reads were obtained on an Illumina NovaSeq 6000. TCR cDNA was synthesized by 5'RACE template switching, through which a universal primer site and unique molecular identifiers were introduced. cDNA synthesis was primed from both the TCR alpha and TCR beta constant segments. Two PCR steps were used to amplify libraries, with sample barcodes and sequencing adapters being added in the second step. Sequencing of libraries was done on Illumina HiSeq 2500 (2x100 bp) or NovaSeq (2x150 bp). In the paper's pipeline: MIGEC handled demultiplexing of reads and collapsing into UMI consensus sequences, while MiXCR performed V(D)J alignment. Vaccine-responding clonotypes were defined with edgeR using replicate PBMC samples, requiring FDR below 0.01 and a log2 fold change above 5 up to day 15. CD4 or CD8 identity was assigned to each bulk clonotype according to whether the clonotype was present at higher abundance in the sequenced CD4 repertoire or the sequenced CD8 repertoire. TCRdb reanalyzed the raw reads on its own, using fastp at Q25 for trimming and MiXCR for clone calling, and kept in-frame beta chains. Rows with a matching CDR3 protein are joined into one entry that keeps the most common DNA and genes. Clone size and V and J calls follow TCRdb, not the original study. Within this sample are 250,000 to 400,000 distinct CDR3 sequences, with over 4% of them counted one time only. The top ten clones comprise around 23% of the sample.

With regard to this clonotype: Its specific antigen is unknown. No per-base quality is available; no much larger clone lies one base away.

This chain is built from TRBV29-1 and TRBJ1-2, with a weak D call of TRBD1 (5 bases match). Sequencing used PBMCs, obtained 5 days after the yellow fever booster vaccination. The receptor was isolated from a man aged 18 to 30 who received the YFV17D yellow fever vaccine. CDR3 sequence: CSVENDWGTNYGYTF. The DNA sequence is as follows: TGCAGCGTTGAAAACGATTGGGGGACTAACTATGGCTACACCTTC.